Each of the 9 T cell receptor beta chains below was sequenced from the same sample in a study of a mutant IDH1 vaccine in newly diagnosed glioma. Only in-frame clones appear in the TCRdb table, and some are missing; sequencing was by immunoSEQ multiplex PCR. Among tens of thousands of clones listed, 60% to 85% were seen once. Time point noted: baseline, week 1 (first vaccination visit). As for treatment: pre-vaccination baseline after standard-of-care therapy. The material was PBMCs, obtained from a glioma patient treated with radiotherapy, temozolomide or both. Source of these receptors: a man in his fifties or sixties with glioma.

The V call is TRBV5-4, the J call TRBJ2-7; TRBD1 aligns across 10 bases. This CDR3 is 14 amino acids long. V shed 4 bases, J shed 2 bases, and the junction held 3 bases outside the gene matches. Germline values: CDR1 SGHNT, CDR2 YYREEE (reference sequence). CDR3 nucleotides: TGTGCCAGCAGCGCCGGGACAGGGGCCTACGAGCAGTACTTC. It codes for CASSAGTGAYEQYF.

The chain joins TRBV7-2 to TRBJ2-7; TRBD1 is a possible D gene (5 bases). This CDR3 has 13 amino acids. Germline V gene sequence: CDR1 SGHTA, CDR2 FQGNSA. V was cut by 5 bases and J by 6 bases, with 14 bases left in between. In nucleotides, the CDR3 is TGTGCCAGCAGCCCTGGGGCCGTGTCCGAGCAGTACTTC. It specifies CASSPGAVSEQYF.

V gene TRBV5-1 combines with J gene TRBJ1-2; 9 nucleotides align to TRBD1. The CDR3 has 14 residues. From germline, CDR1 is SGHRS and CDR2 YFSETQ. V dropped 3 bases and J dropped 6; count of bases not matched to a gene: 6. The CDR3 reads CASSWTGDFDGYTF. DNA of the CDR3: TGCGCCAGCAGCTGGACAGGGGATTTTGATGGCTACACCTTC.

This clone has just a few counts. The CDR3 is CSVRYSGNTIYF. CDR3 coding DNA: TGCAGCGTGAGATACTCTGGAAACACCATATATTTT. The rearrangement links TRBV29-1 to TRBJ1-3, with D unresolved. With 6 bases removed from V and 0 bases from J, the gap between germline ends came to 6 bases. In germline, CDR1 is SQVTM, CDR2 ANQGSEA. CDR3 length: 12 residues. Drawing the rest from reference TRBV29-1 and TRBJ1-3, the complete variable domain is SAVISQKPSRDICQRGTSLTIQCQVDSQVTMMFWYRQQPGQSLTLIATANQGSEATYESGFVIDKFPISRPNLTFSTLTVSNMSPEDSSIYLCSVRYSGNTIYFGEGSWLTVV.

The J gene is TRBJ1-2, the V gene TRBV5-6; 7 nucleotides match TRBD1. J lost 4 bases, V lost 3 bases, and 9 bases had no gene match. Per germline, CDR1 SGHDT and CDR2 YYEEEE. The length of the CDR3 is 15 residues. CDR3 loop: CASSWGTDPFYGYTF. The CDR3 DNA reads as TGTGCCAGCAGCTGGGGGACAGATCCCTTCTATGGCTACACCTTC.

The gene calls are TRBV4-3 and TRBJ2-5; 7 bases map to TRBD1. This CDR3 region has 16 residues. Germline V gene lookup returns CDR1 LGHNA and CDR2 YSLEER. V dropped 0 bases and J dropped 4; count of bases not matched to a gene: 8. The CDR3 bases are TGCGCCAGCAGCCAAGATCGAAGGGGGCCGGGAGAGACCCAGTACTTC. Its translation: CASSQDRRGPGETQYF.

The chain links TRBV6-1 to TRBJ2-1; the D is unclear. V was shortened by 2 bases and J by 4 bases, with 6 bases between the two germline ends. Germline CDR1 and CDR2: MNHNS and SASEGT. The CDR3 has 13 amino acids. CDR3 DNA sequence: TGTGCCAGCAGTGAACAGTCTTACAATGAGCAGTTCTTC. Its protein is CASSEQSYNEQFF.

The chain's CDR3 is CATRGQAAYEQYF. DNA of the CDR3: TGTGCCACTAGGGGACAGGCGGCCTACGAGCAGTACTTC. The V call is TRBV2, the J call TRBJ2-7; TRBD1 matches 8 bases. The V gene's germline CDR1 is SNHLY and CDR2 FYNNEI. This CDR3 contains 13 residues. The junction had 7 bases not matched to a gene; V was cut back by 10 bases and J by 2 bases.

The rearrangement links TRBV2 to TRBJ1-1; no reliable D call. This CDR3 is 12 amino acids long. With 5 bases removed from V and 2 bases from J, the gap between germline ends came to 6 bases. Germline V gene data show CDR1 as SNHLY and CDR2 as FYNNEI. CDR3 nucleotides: TGTGCCAGCAGTAGACAAAACACTGAAGCTTTCTTT. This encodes CASSRQNTEAFF.